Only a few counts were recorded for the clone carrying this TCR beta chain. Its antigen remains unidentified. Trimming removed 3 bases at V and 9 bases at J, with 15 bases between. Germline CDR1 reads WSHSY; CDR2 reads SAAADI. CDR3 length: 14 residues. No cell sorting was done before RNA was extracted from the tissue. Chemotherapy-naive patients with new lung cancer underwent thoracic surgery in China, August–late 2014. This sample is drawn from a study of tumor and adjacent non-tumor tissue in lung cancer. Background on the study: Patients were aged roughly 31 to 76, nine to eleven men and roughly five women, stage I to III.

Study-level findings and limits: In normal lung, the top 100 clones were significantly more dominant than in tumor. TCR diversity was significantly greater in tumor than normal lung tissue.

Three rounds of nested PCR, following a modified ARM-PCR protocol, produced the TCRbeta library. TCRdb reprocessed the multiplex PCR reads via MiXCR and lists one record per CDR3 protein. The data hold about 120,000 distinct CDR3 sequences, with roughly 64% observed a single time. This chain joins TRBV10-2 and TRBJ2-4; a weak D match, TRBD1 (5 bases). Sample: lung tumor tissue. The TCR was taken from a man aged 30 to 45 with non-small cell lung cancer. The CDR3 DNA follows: TGCGCCAGCAGTGAAGGTAGTAGGCAGGGCATTCAGTACTTC. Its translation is CASSEGSRQGIQYF.